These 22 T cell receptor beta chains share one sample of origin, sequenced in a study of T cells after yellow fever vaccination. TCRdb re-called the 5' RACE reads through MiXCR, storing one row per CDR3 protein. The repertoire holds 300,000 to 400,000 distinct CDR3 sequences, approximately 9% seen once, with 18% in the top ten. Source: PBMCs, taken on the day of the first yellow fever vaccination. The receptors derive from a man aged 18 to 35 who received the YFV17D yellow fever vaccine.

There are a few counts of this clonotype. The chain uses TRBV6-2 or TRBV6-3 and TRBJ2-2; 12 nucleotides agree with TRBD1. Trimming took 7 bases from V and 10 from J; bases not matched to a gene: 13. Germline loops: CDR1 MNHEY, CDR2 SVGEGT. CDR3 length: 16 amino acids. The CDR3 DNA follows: TGTGCCAGCACTAAAATATCGGGACAGGGGGCGTTGGAGCTGTTTTTT. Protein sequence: CASTKISGQGALELFF.

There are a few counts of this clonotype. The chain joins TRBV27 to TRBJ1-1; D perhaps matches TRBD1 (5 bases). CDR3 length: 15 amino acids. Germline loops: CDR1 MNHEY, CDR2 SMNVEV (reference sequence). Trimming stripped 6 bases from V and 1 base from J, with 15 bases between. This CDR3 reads CASRFLGTANTEAFF. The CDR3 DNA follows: TGTGCCAGCAGATTTTTGGGGACTGCGAACACTGAAGCTTTCTTT.

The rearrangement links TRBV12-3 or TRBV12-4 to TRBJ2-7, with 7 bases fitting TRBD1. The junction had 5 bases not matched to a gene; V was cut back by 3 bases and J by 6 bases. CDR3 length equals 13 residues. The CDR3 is CASSFNRDSEQYV. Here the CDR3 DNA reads TGTGCCAGCAGTTTTAACCGGGACAGCGAGCAGTACGTC.

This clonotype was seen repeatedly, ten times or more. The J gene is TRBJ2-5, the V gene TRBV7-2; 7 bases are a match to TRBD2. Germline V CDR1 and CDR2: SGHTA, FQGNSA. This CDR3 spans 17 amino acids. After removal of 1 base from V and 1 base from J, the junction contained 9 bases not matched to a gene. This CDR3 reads CASSLGAKRGVQETQYF. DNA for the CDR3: TGTGCCAGCAGCTTAGGGGCCAAGCGGGGAGTCCAAGAGACCCAGTACTTC.

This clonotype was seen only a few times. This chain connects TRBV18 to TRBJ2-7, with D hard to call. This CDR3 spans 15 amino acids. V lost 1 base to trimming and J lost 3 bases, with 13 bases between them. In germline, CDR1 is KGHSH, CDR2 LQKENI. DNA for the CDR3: TGTGCCAGCTCACCACTGAGGCTTACGGTCTACGAGCAGTACTTC. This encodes CASSPLRLTVYEQYF.

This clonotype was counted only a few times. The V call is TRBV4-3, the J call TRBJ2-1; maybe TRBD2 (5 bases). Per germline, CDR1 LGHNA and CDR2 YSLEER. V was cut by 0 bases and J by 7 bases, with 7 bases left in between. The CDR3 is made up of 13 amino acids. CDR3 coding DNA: TGCGCCAGCAGCCAAGATTCGGGGAATGAGCAGTTCTTC. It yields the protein CASSQDSGNEQFF.

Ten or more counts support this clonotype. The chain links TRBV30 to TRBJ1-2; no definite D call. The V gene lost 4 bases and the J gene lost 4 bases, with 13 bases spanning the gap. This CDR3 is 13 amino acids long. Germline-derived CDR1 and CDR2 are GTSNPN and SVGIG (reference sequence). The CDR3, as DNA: TGTGCCTGGAAACGAGACCGCCCCTATGGCTACACCTTC. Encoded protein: CAWKRDRPYGYTF.

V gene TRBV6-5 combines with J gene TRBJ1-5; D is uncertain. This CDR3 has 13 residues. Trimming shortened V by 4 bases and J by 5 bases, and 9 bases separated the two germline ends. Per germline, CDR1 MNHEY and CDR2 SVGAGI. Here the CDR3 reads CASSSKGHQPQHF. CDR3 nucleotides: TGTGCCAGCAGTTCGAAGGGCCATCAGCCCCAGCATTTT.

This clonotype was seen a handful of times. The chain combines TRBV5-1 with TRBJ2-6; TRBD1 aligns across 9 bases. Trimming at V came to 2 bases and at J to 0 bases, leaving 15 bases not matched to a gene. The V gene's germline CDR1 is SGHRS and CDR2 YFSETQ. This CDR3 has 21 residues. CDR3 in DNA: TGCGCCAGCAGCTTTCCGGGACAGGGTAACCCCTCCCTCTCTGGGGCCAACGTCCTGACTTTC. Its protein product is CASSFPGQGNPSLSGANVLTF.

Here the CDR3 DNA reads TGTGCCAGCTCAACCGGGGACCGGCCAGATACGCAGTATTTT. This translates into CASSTGDRPDTQYF. The chain carries TRBV6-1 and TRBJ2-3, with D perhaps assigned TRBD1 or TRBD2 (5 bases each). Trimming took 8 bases from V and 4 from J, leaving 16 bases between them. The CDR3 spans 14 residues. Germline V gives CDR1 MNHNS, CDR2 SASEGT.

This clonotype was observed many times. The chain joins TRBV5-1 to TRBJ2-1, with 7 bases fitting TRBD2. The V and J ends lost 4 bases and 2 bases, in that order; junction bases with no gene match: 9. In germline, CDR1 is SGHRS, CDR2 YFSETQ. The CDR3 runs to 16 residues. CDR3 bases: TGCGCCAGCAGCCCCGCGGGGGTAGGGCCCTACAATGAGCAGTTCTTC. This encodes CASSPAGVGPYNEQFF. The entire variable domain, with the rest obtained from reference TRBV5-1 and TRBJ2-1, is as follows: KAGVTQTPRYLIKTRGQQVTLSCSPISGHRSVSWYQQTPGQGLQFLFEYFSETQRNKGNFPGRFSGRQFSNSRSEMNVSTLELGDSALYLCASSPAGVGPYNEQFFGPGTRLTVL.

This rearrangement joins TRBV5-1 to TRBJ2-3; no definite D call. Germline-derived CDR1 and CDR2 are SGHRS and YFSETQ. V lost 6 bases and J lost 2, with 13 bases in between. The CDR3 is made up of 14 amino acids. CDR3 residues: CASKPSVVTDTQYF. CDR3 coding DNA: TGCGCCAGCAAGCCTTCAGTGGTCACAGATACGCAGTATTTT.

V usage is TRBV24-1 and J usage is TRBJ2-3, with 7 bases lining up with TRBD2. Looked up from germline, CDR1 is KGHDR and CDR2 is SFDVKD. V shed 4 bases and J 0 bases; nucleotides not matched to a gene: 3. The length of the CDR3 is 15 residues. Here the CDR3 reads CATSERDYSTDTQYF. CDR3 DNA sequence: TGTGCCACCAGTGAAAGGGACTACAGCACAGATACGCAGTATTTT.

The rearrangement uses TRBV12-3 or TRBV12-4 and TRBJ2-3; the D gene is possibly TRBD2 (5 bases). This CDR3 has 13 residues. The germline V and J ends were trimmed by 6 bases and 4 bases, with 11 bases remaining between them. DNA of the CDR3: TGTGCCAGCAGGGCGGACGGGGCAGATACGCAGTATTTT. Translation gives CASRADGADTQYF.

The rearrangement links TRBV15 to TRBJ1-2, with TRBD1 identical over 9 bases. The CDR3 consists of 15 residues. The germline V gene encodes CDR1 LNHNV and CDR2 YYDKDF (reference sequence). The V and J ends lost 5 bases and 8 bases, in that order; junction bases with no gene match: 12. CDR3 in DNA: TGTGCCACCAGCGCCCGGGACAGGGCCATATACGGCTACACCTTC. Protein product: CATSARDRAIYGYTF. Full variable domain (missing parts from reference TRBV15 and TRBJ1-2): DAMVIQNPRYQVTQFGKPVTLSCSQTLNHNVMYWYQQKSSQAPKLLFHYYDKDFNNEADTPDNFQSRRPNTSFCFLDIRSPGLGDTAMYLCATSARDRAIYGYTFGSGTRLTVV.

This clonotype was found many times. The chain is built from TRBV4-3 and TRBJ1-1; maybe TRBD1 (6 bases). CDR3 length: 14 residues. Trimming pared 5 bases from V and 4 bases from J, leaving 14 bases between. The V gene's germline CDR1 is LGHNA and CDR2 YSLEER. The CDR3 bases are TGCGCCAGCAGCTCTCTGGGGGGCACCACTGAAGCTTTCTTT. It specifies CASSSLGGTTEAFF.

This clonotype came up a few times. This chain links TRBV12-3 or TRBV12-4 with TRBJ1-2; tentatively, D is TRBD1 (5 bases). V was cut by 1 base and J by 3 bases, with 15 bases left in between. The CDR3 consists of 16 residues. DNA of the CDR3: TGTGCCAGCAGTTTAGTGGACACCGAGATCGACTATGGCTACACCTTC. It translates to CASSLVDTEIDYGYTF.

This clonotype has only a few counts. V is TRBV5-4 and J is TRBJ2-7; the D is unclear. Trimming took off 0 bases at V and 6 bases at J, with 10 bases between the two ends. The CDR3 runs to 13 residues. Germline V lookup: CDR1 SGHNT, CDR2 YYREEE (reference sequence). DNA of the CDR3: TGTGCCAGCAGCTTGGGGAGTACCCCCGAGCAGTACTTC. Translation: CASSLGSTPEQYF.

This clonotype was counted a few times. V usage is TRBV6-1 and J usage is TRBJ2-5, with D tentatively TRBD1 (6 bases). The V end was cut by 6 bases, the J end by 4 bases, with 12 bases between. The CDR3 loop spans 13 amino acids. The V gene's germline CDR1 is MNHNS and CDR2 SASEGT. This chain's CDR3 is CASRSGQSETQYF. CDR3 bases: TGTGCCAGCAGATCAGGACAGTCAGAGACCCAGTACTTC.

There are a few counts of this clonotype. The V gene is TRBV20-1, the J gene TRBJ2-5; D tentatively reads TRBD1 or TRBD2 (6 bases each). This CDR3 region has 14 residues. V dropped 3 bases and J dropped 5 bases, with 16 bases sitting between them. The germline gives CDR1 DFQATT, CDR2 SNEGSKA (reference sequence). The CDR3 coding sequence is TGCAGTGCTAGCCGGACCTGGAGGGGGGAGACCCAGTACTTC. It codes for CSASRTWRGETQYF.

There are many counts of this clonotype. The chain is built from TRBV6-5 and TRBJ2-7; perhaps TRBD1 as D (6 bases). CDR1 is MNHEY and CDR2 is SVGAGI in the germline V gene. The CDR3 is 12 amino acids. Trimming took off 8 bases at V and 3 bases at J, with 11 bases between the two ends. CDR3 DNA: TGTGCCAGCCCTATCAGGGGCTACGAGCAGTACGTC. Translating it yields CASPIRGYEQYV.

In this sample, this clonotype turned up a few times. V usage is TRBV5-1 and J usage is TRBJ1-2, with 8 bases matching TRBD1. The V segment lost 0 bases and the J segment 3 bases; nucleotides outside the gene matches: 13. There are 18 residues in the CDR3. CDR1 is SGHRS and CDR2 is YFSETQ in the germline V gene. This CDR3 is CASSLGPPGQVIDYGYTF. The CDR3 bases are TGCGCCAGCAGCTTGGGGCCGCCGGGACAGGTAATCGACTATGGCTACACCTTC.